One and the same sample provided the 25 T cell receptor beta chains below, sequenced in a study of blood T cells in healthy people across ages. The authors ran a second PCR of roughly 6 to 11 cycles using a sample-barcoded 5' primer and a J-beta primer mix. Each CDR3 protein is one row after TCRdb ran MiXCR on the 5' RACE reads. Among over 1,500,000 distinct CDR3 sequences listed, roughly two fifths were seen once. Specimen: blood. These TCRs come from a human donor in good health.

The J gene is TRBJ1-2, the V gene TRBV5-5; D remains unclear. V lost 3 bases to trimming and J lost 3 bases, with 18 bases between them. Germline V gene sequence: CDR1 SGHKS, CDR2 YYEKEE (reference sequence). The length of the CDR3 is 16 residues. CDR3 coding DNA: TGTGCCAGCAGCTCATCTATTGGGGAGGGAGACTATGGCTACACCTTC. Its protein product is CASSSSIGEGDYGYTF.

The chain couples TRBV3-1 to TRBJ1-1; D gene ambiguous. The V gene's germline CDR1 is LGHDT and CDR2 YNNKEL (reference sequence). V was pared by 4 bases and J by 4 bases, with 13 bases between. The CDR3 is 14 amino acids. The CDR3 here is CASSPPRPSTEAFF. The CDR3 DNA sequence: TGTGCCAGCAGCCCTCCAAGACCCTCCACTGAAGCTTTCTTT.

This clonotype has just a few counts. A read error may explain this, as a much larger clone is one base away. The chain is built from TRBV5-6 and TRBJ1-2, with D possibly matching TRBD1 (5 bases). The CDR3 is made up of 14 amino acids. V was pared by 3 bases and J by 0 bases, with 9 bases between. CDR1 SGHDT and CDR2 YYEEEE come from the germline V gene. CDR3 sequence: CASSSAGTNYGYTF. The CDR3 region has the DNA TGTGCCAGCAGCTCGGCAGGGACTAACTATGGCTACACCTTC.

V is TRBV27 and J is TRBJ2-1; 7 nucleotides align to TRBD1. The J segment lost 5 bases and the V segment lost 4 bases, leaving 8 bases of the junction unmatched. The CDR3 consists of 15 residues. Looked up from germline, CDR1 is MNHEY and CDR2 is SMNVEV (reference sequence). CDR3 region: CASSSLPQGDNEQFF. The CDR3 DNA reads TGTGCCAGCAGTTCCCTGCCCCAGGGGGACAATGAGCAGTTCTTC.

In this sample, this clonotype turned up once. This rearrangement joins TRBV27 to TRBJ2-3; 13 bases agree with TRBD2. J gave up 3 bases and V 6 bases, and 15 bases lay outside the gene matches. Per germline, CDR1 MNHEY and CDR2 SMNVEV (reference sequence). The CDR3 is made up of 19 amino acids. The CDR3 reads CASRTLTSGGIYETDTQYF. CDR3 coding DNA: TGTGCCAGCAGGACCTTGACTAGCGGGGGGATTTATGAGACAGATACGCAGTATTTT.

The chain joins TRBV5-1 to TRBJ2-2; D remains unclear. The V gene's germline CDR1 is SGHRS and CDR2 YFSETQ. The CDR3 contains 15 residues. The V end was cut by 0 bases, the J end by 5 bases, with 11 bases between. The CDR3 is CASSLDRVFTGELFF. The CDR3 DNA reads as TGCGCCAGCAGCTTGGACCGGGTATTTACCGGGGAGCTGTTTTTT. Together with reference TRBV5-1 and TRBJ2-2, the CDR3 gives the full variable domain: KAGVTQTPRYLIKTRGQQVTLSCSPISGHRSVSWYQQTPGQGLQFLFEYFSETQRNKGNFPGRFSGRQFSNSRSEMNVSTLELGDSALYLCASSLDRVFTGELFFGEGSRLTVL.

Points on this clonotype: Possible read error: a much larger clone is one base away. The chain carries TRBV3-1 and TRBJ1-5, with unresolved D. V lost 1 base and J lost 6, with 4 bases in between. The CDR3 has 12 amino acids. CDR1 LGHDT and CDR2 YNNKEL come from the germline V gene (reference sequence). CDR3 residues: CASSQGPQPQHF. Written as DNA, the CDR3 is TGTGCCAGCAGCCAAGGGCCTCAGCCCCAGCATTTT.

The V and J genes are TRBV11-1 and TRBJ1-1, with D hard to call. From germline, CDR1 is SGHAT and CDR2 FQDESV (reference sequence). V lost 2 bases and J lost 8, with 12 bases in between. CDR3 length equals 13 residues. CDR3 in amino acids: CASSLLVSQEAFF. For the CDR3, the DNA is TGTGCCAGCAGCTTATTGGTTAGCCAGGAAGCTTTCTTT.

The chain uses TRBV29-1 and TRBJ2-7; tentatively, D is TRBD2 (7 bases). Between the trimmed V and J ends, which lost 3 bases and 6 bases, there was a span of 15 bases. Germline V gene lookup returns CDR1 SQVTM and CDR2 ANQGSEA. The CDR3 totals 13 residues. Here the CDR3 DNA reads TGCAGCGTTGAGTACAGGGAGGGACGCGAGCAGTACTTC. Translation: CSVEYREGREQYF.

This clonotype was seen repeatedly, ten times or more. V and J are TRBV7-2 and TRBJ2-7, with D perhaps matching TRBD2 (6 bases). Trimming left V 3 bases short and J 1 base short, with 10 bases between. The CDR3 length is 14 residues. The germline gives CDR1 SGHTA, CDR2 FQGNSA. The DNA for the CDR3 is TGTGCCAGCAGCTTGAGGCGGGATTCCTACGAGCAGTACTTC. The encoded protein is CASSLRRDSYEQYF.

To note about this clonotype: The junction shows a germline mismatch at one end, possibly a read error. The genes are TRBV6-1 and TRBJ2-3, with D uncertain. From germline, CDR1 is MNHNS and CDR2 SASEGT. This CDR3 spans 17 amino acids. In nucleotides, the CDR3 is TGTGCCGGCAGTGAAACTCTAGGACCGTCCTTCGCAGATACGCAGTATTTT. This sequence encodes CAGSETLGPSFADTQYF.

The chain uses TRBV28 and TRBJ1-6; D is unclear. CDR1 MDHEN and CDR2 SYDVKM come from the germline V gene. The V end was cut by 7 bases, the J end by 10 bases, with 23 bases between. The CDR3 extends over 16 amino acids. The CDR3 sequence: CASTPMDPYVRSPLHF. Written as DNA, the CDR3 is TGTGCCAGCACCCCAATGGACCCCTATGTTCGGTCACCCCTCCACTTT.

Remarks on this clonotype: One end of the junction does not line up with germline, which may come from a read error. The V call is TRBV6-6, the J call TRBJ2-5; tentative D call: TRBD2 (5 bases). The CDR3 length is 15 residues. CDR1 is MNHNY and CDR2 is SVGAGI in the germline V gene (reference sequence). Here the CDR3 DNA reads TGTGCCAGCAGCCCTGACGGGGATCCAAGAGAGGCCCAGTACTTC. This codes for CASSPDGDPREAQYF.

The sample holds a few counts of this clonotype. The chain carries TRBV7-2 and TRBJ2-5; D is unresolved. CDR3 size: 16 residues. Germline V gene sequence: CDR1 SGHTA, CDR2 FQGNSA. V dropped 1 base and J dropped 5 bases, with 17 bases sitting between them. CDR3 loop: CASSLVGSLFGETQYF. The DNA of the CDR3 is TGTGCCAGCAGCTTAGTGGGGTCTCTATTCGGGGAGACCCAGTACTTC.

The chain combines TRBV11-2 with TRBJ2-1; D is uncertain. The V end was cut by 5 bases, the J end by 10 bases, with 12 bases between. CDR1 and CDR2 (germline): SGHAT, FQNNGV. This CDR3 contains 12 residues. CDR3 nucleotide sequence: TGTGCCAGCAGCCCACTCGGGCGCGAGCAGTTCTTC. This translates into CASSPLGREQFF. The full variable domain, rest sourced from reference TRBV11-2 and TRBJ2-1, is EAGVAQSPRYKIIEKRQSVAFWCNPISGHATLYWYQQILGQGPKLLIQFQNNGVVDDSQLPKDRFSAERLKGVDSTLKIQPAKLEDSAVYLCASSPLGREQFFGPGTRLTVL.

This chain uses TRBV2 with TRBJ2-5; the match to TRBD2 covers 11 bases. The trim removed 8 bases at V and 2 bases at J, leaving 10 bases unmatched. CDR3 length equals 16 residues. CDR1 is SNHLY and CDR2 is FYNNEI in the germline V gene. The chain's CDR3 is CASADGIAGGQETQYF. DNA of the CDR3: TGTGCCAGCGCGGACGGTATAGCGGGGGGGCAAGAGACCCAGTACTTC.

The chain has TRBV29-1 and TRBJ2-3; D is ambiguous. CDR3 length equals 13 residues. The V and J ends lost 8 bases and 2 bases respectively, with 14 bases between them. Germline CDR1 and CDR2: SQVTM and ANQGSEA. This chain's CDR3 is CSSKGKTTDTQYF. The CDR3 region has the DNA TGCAGCTCCAAAGGGAAAACCACAGATACGCAGTATTTT.

The V gene is TRBV7-9, the J gene TRBJ2-4; 14 positions match TRBD2. V lost 4 bases and J lost 13; bases outside the gene matches: 12. The CDR3 spans 16 residues. Germline CDR1 SEHNR, CDR2 FQNEAQ (reference sequence). CDR3 DNA sequence: TGTGCCAGCAGCTCCTTGACTAGCGGGGGGGCAAATGAGCAGTACTTC. Residues: CASSSLTSGGANEQYF.

The V call is TRBV4-1, the J call TRBJ2-7; 7 bases map to TRBD2. CDR1 and CDR2 from the germline V gene are MGHRA and YSYEKL. CDR3 length: 22 amino acids. V shed 0 bases, J shed 3 bases, and the junction held 26 bases outside the gene matches. Here the CDR3 reads CASSQDFLFAVGGNRSIYEQYF. The CDR3 DNA reads TGCGCCAGCAGCCAAGATTTTCTCTTTGCCGTGGGAGGGAACCGCTCTATCTACGAGCAGTACTTC.

This clonotype came up many times. Germline and junction disagree at one end, which may indicate a read error. The rearrangement links TRBV5-1 to TRBJ2-5; the match to TRBD1 covers 7 bases. The CDR3 is 13 amino acids. Germline V lookup: CDR1 SGHRS, CDR2 YFSETQ. CDR3 DNA: TGTGCCAGCTCACCAGGGGGACAAGAGACCCAGTACTTC. Amino acids: CASSPGGQETQYF. The whole variable domain, remainder taken from reference TRBV5-1 and TRBJ2-5, is KAGVTQTPRYLIKTRGQQVTLSCSPISGHRSVSWYQQTPGQGLQFLFEYFSETQRNKGNFPGRFSGRQFSNSRSEMNVSTLELGDSALYLCASSPGGQETQYFGPGTRLLVL.

In nucleotides, the CDR3 is TGCGCCAGCAGCCACGCCGACAGGGGGAACACTGAAGCTTTCTTT. As protein: CASSHADRGNTEAFF. V is TRBV4-3 and J is TRBJ1-1; TRBD1 matches 8 bases. The CDR3 contains 15 residues. Germline loops: CDR1 LGHNA, CDR2 YSLEER. V lost 3 bases and J lost 1; bases outside the gene matches: 4.

The sample holds one count of this clonotype. Lacking the conserved final phenylalanine or tryptophan, this CDR3 likely reflects a read error. The rearrangement joins TRBV12-3 or TRBV12-4 to TRBJ2-3; D uncertain. V was pared by 2 bases and J by 4 bases, with 10 bases between. This CDR3 contains 14 residues. The CDR3 sequence: CASSLLWEADTQYS. The CDR3, as DNA: TGTGCCAGCAGTTTACTATGGGAAGCAGATACGCAGTATTCT.

The chain uses TRBV15 and TRBJ2-3; perhaps TRBD2 as D (6 bases). Trimming removed 5 bases at V and 2 bases at J, with 11 bases between. Germline loops: CDR1 LNHNV, CDR2 YYDKDF (reference sequence). The CDR3 has 14 residues. DNA for the CDR3: TGTGCCACCAGCTATGGGGGGAACACAGATACGCAGTATTTT. As protein: CATSYGGNTDTQYF.

The chain recombines TRBV9 with TRBJ1-5, with a weak D call TRBD1 (6 bases). Germline loops: CDR1 SGDLS, CDR2 YYNGEE. V was cut by 4 bases and J by 3 bases, with 14 bases left in between. The CDR3 runs 15 residues. CDR3 coding DNA: TGTGCCAGCAGCCGGGAACAGGGTCTCAATCAGCCCCAGCATTTT. It is translated as CASSREQGLNQPQHF.

This clonotype was recorded a few times. The chain uses TRBV20-1 and TRBJ1-4; D not certain. Germline V gene lookup returns CDR1 DFQATT and CDR2 SNEGSKA (reference sequence). The CDR3 length is 15 residues. V was cut by 6 bases and J by 0 bases, with 14 bases left in between. CDR3 coding DNA: TGCAGTGCAACCCTCCAACCCGCAACTAATGAAAAACTGTTTTTT. Translated: CSATLQPATNEKLFF.